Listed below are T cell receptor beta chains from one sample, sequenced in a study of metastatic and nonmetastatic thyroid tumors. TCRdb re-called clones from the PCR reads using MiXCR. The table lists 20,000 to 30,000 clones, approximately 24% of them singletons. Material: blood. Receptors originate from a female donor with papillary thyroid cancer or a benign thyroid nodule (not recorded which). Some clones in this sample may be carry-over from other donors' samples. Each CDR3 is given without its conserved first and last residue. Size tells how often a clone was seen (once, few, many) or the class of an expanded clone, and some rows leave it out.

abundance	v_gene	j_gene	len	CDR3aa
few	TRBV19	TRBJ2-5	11	ASTGSTKETQY
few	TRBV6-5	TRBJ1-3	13	ASSYSYNSGNTIY
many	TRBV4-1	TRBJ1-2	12	ASSQHRGNYGYT
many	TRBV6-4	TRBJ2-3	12	ASSAAGSTDTQY
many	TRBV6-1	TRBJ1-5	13	ASRGGQGAVQPQH
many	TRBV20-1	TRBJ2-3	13	SARDQQISTDTQY
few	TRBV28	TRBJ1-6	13	ASSFGTGYGSPLH
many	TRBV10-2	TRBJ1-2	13	ASSDHQRDNYGYT
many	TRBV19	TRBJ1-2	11	ASSMDRVYGYT
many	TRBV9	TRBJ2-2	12	ASSVGGGTGELF
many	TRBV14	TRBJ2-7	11	ASSLSGADEQY
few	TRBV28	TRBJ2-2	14	ASRPTGRANTWELF
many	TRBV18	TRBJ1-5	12	ASSLGQGGQPQH
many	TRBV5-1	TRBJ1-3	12	ASSLDRTGNTIY
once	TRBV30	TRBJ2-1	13	AWSEWGGNYNEQF
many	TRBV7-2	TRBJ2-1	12	ASSLGNLGDEQF
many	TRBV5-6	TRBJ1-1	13	ASSLVAGTASEAF
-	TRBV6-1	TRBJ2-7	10	ASSVTAREQY
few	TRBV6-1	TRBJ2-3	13	ASSISSGGTDTQY
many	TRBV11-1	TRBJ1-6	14	ASSPRGNSYNSPLH
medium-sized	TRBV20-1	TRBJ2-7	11	SATGPSSYEQY
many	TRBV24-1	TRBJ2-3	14	ATSDSSGLSTDTQY
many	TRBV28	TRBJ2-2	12	ASSLEWDTGELF
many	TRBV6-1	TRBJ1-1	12	ASSETGTGGEAF
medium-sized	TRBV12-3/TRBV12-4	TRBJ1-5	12	ASIKSDSNQPQH
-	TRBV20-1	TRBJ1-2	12	SAQESRTGSGYT
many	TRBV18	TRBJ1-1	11	ASSPNSATEAF
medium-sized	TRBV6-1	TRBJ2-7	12	ASSEGQGAGEQY
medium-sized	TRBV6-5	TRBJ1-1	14	ASSYPGQGMGTEAF
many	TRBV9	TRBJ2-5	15	ASSARRTEPTEETQY
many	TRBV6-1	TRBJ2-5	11	ASKVHVQETQY
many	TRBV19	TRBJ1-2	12	ASSVRDRDYGYT
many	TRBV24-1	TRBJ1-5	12	ATSTGASRQPQH
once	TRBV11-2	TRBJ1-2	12	ASSKRGQGIGYT
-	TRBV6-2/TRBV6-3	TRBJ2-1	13	ARSPGQGTCNEQF
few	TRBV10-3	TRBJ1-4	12	AISGEGGNEKLF
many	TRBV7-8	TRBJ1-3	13	ASTPGGFSGNTIY
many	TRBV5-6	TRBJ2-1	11	ASSWGPSNEQF
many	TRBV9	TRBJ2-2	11	ASNSGDTGELF
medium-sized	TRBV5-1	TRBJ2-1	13	ASSPRQGTTDEQF
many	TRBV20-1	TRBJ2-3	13	SAPRGGSETDTQY
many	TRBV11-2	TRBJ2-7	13	ASSRTSGGDYEQY
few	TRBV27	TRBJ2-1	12	ASILLTSYNEQF
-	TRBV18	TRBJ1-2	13	ASSPRLGEFYGYT
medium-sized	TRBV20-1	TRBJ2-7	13	SASATSGGSYEQY
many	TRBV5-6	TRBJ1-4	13	ASSSAGGIVEKLF
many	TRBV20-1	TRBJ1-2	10	SAEDDNYGYT
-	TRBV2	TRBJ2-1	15	ASSGPLSGTRYNEQF
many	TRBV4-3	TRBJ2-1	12	ASSQEMGLNEQF
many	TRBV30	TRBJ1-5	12	AWSQTGAAQPQH
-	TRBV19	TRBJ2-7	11	ASSITENYEQY
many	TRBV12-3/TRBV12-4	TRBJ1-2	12	ASSLALGGLGYT
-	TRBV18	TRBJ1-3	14	ASFYFGRISGNTIY